This T cell receptor beta chain was identified in a study of regulatory T cells in long-lasting Graves disease. As for the study in general: Graves' cases, newly diagnosed, had used antithyroid drugs under 3 months.

V dropped 4 bases and J dropped 2 bases, with 14 bases sitting between them. In germline, CDR1 is SGDLS, CDR2 YYNGEE. This CDR3 has 15 amino acids. In building TCR beta libraries, iRepertoire HTBI primers were used together with Arm-PCR of CDR3 regions. Via MiXCR, TCRdb re-called the multiplex PCR reads, giving one row per CDR3 protein. Among 680,000 or so distinct CDR3 sequences listed, 16% were seen once. This clonotype showed up many times. As to time point: newly diagnosed GD, antithyroid drugs for less than 3 months. Scientists built the TCR library using RNA that was extracted from PBMCs. The same specimen was also included in a second study, on T cells in Graves' hyperthyroidism and ophthalmopathy. From that paper: Clonotypes that were expanded in thyroid above 0.001 mostly appeared in blood too.

This clonotype was sampled from a woman in her twenties or thirties with Graves disease. The chain couples TRBV9 to TRBJ2-3, with D uncertain. This specimen was peripheral blood mononuclear cells (PBMCs), taken at new diagnosis, from a patient treated with antithyroid drugs. The CDR3 reads CASSPYNRDTDTQYF. CDR3 DNA: TGTGCCAGCAGCCCCTACAACAGAGACACAGATACGCAGTATTTT. The full variable domain, in which reference TRBV9 and TRBJ2-3 provide the parts outside the CDR3, is DSGVTQTPKHLITATGQRVTLRCSPRSGDLSVYWYQQSLDQGLQFLIQYYNGEERAKGNILERFSAQQFPDLHSELNLSSLELGDSALYFCASSPYNRDTDTQYFGPGTRLTVL.